These 28 T cell receptor beta chains were all obtained from the same sample, sequenced in a study of shared clonotypes between healthy human individuals. Naive CD8 isolation took CD45RO-negative cells positively selected for CCR7 and excluded terminally differentiated effector memory CD45RA+ cells. The assay was immunoSEQ multiplex PCR, and TCRdb's table has in-frame clones only and misses some. The sample holds around 2,000,000 clones; more than 85% are singletons and the top ten take roughly 1.7%. The source material was naive CD8+ T cells from PBMCs. These receptors all stem from a man aged 18 to 35 in good health. Some clones in this sample may be carry-over from other donors' samples.

The chain couples TRBV9 to TRBJ2-1; no definite D call. CDR1 and CDR2 from the germline V gene are SGDLS and YYNGEE. The germline V and J ends were trimmed by 2 bases and 9 bases, with 12 bases remaining between them. The CDR3 covers 13 residues. The CDR3 spells CASSVVEGGEQFF. The CDR3 nucleotides read TGTGCCAGCAGCGTCGTTGAAGGCGGTGAGCAGTTCTTC.

This rearrangement joins TRBV29-1 to TRBJ2-7; a weak D match, TRBD1 (6 bases). Per the germline V gene, CDR1 is SQVTM and CDR2 is ANQGSEA. CDR3 length: 14 amino acids. The germline V and J ends were trimmed by 6 bases and 4 bases, with 19 bases remaining between them. The CDR3 sequence: CSVWDTRLGYEQYF. CDR3 sequence (DNA): TGCAGCGTGTGGGACACGAGGCTGGGTTACGAGCAGTACTTC.

With respect to this clone: Different DNA sequences within this sample yield the same CDR3. V is TRBV7-9 and J is TRBJ2-1; D may correspond to TRBD1 or TRBD2 (6 bases each). The germline V gene has CDR1 SEHNR and CDR2 FQNEAQ (reference sequence). CDR3 length equals 11 residues. V was trimmed by 3 bases and J by 10 bases, leaving 7 bases between them. CDR3 in DNA: TGTGCCAGCAGCTTCGGGGGCGAGCAGTTCTTC. Translating it yields CASSFGGEQFF. The full variable domain, completed using reference TRBV7-9 and TRBJ2-1, is DTGVSQNPRHKITKRGQNVTFRCDPISEHNRLYWYRQTLGQGPEFLTYFQNEAQLEKSRLLSDRFSAERPKGSFSTLEIQRTEQGDSAMYLCASSFGGEQFFGPGTRLTVL.

The J gene is TRBJ2-1, the V gene TRBV19; TRBD2 agrees at 13 bases. This CDR3 has 18 amino acids. The trim removed 2 bases at V and 3 bases at J, leaving 7 bases unmatched. Germline V gene sequence: CDR1 LNHDA, CDR2 SQIVND (reference sequence). CDR3 sequence: CASSIPGLAGPFYNEQFF. The CDR3 bases are TGTGCCAGTAGTATACCGGGACTAGCGGGACCTTTCTACAATGAGCAGTTCTTC. The full variable domain, in which reference TRBV19 and TRBJ2-1 provide the parts outside the CDR3, is DGGITQSPKYLFRKEGQNVTLSCEQNLNHDAMYWYRQDPGQGLRLIYYSQIVNDFQKGDIAEGYSVSREKKESFPLTVTSAQKNPTAFYLCASSIPGLAGPFYNEQFFGPGTRLTVL.

This chain connects TRBV7-8 to TRBJ2-7; D is ambiguous. This CDR3 spans 14 amino acids. Germline V gene data show CDR1 as SGHVS and CDR2 as FQNEAQ. Trimming pared 0 bases from V and 0 bases from J, leaving 6 bases between. DNA of the CDR3: TGTGCCAGCAGCTTAGCCAGGAGCTCCTACGAGCAGTACTTC. It codes for CASSLARSSYEQYF.

Turning to this clone: Other DNA variants within this sample encode the same CDR3. The V call is TRBV6-6, the J call TRBJ2-3, with unresolved D. Between the trimmed V and J ends, which lost 0 bases and 1 base, there was a span of 5 bases. CDR1 MNHNY and CDR2 SVGAGI come from the germline V gene (reference sequence). This CDR3 is 14 amino acids long. The CDR3 region is CASSYSEGTDTQYF. In DNA form, the CDR3 reads TGTGCCAGCAGTTACTCGGAAGGCACAGATACGCAGTATTTT.

This clone was picked up a small number of times. V is TRBV7-9 and J is TRBJ1-1; unclear D gene. CDR1 SEHNR and CDR2 FQNEAQ come from the germline V gene (reference sequence). Between the trimmed V and J ends, which lost 1 base and 4 bases, there was a span of 10 bases. CDR3 size: 14 residues. As DNA, the CDR3 is TGTGCCAGCAGCTTAGTTTTGGAGGGCACTGAAGCTTTCTTT. It yields the protein CASSLVLEGTEAFF.

This clone was picked up one time. The V and J genes are TRBV19 and TRBJ1-5; no clear D. Looked up from germline, CDR1 is LNHDA and CDR2 is SQIVND (reference sequence). V lost 9 bases, J lost 1 base, and 16 bases lay in between. The CDR3 has 15 amino acids. CDR3 sequence (DNA): TGTGCCAGCTCGGGAGGGATGGGGAGCAATCAGCCCCAGCATTTT. Amino acids: CASSGGMGSNQPQHF.

Details on this clone: Other DNA sequences in the same sample also yield this CDR3. The chain couples TRBV29-1 to TRBJ2-7; TRBD2 agrees at 13 bases. The CDR3 spans 15 residues. Germline assignment: CDR1 SQVTM and CDR2 ANQGSEA. Unmatched junction bases numbered 2, after V lost 0 bases and J lost 3 bases. The CDR3 sequence: CSVEDRTSGSYEQYF. In DNA form, the CDR3 reads TGCAGCGTTGAAGATCGGACTAGCGGGAGCTACGAGCAGTACTTC.

The chain uses TRBV9 and TRBJ2-5; D unresolved. CDR3 length: 15 residues. Germline V gene sequence: CDR1 SGDLS, CDR2 YYNGEE. Trimming cost V 0 bases and J 1 base, with 10 bases left between them. CDR3 bases: TGTGCCAGCAGCGTAGCCAGAACGGCCCAAGAGACCCAGTACTTC. Translation: CASSVARTAQETQYF. Drawing the rest from reference TRBV9 and TRBJ2-5, the complete variable domain is DSGVTQTPKHLITATGQRVTLRCSPRSGDLSVYWYQQSLDQGLQFLIQYYNGEERAKGNILERFSAQQFPDLHSELNLSSLELGDSALYFCASSVARTAQETQYFGPGTRLLVL.

The chain uses TRBV7-9 and TRBJ2-5; possibly TRBD2 for D (6 bases). The CDR3 has 14 amino acids. Trimming took off 4 bases at V and 5 bases at J, with 14 bases between the two ends. Per the germline V gene, CDR1 is SEHNR and CDR2 is FQNEAQ (reference sequence). The CDR3 nucleotides read TGTGCCAGCAGCTCCCGGACTACCGAGGAGACCCAGTACTTC. It translates to CASSSRTTEETQYF.

The V call is TRBV5-1, the J call TRBJ2-3; D remains unclear. Germline loops: CDR1 SGHRS, CDR2 YFSETQ. The V gene lost 1 base and the J gene lost 6 bases, with 15 bases spanning the gap. The CDR3 covers 15 residues. The CDR3 loop reads CASSLRWTPADTQYF. CDR3 sequence (DNA): TGCGCCAGCAGCTTGCGGTGGACCCCTGCGGATACGCAGTATTTT.

A word on this clone: Other DNA sequences from this sample encode an identical CDR3 as well. The chain couples TRBV27 to TRBJ2-1, with 8 bases matching TRBD1. Germline assignment: CDR1 MNHEY and CDR2 SMNVEV (reference sequence). CDR3 length: 17 residues. V lost 0 bases to trimming and J lost 2 bases; unmatched junction nucleotides: 6. The CDR3 is CASSLSPGTGAYNEQFF. CDR3 nucleotide sequence: TGTGCCAGCAGTTTATCCCCCGGGACAGGAGCCTACAATGAGCAGTTCTTC.

V gene TRBV7-9 combines with J gene TRBJ2-7; D is uncertain. Germline V gene data show CDR1 as SEHNR and CDR2 as FQNEAQ (reference sequence). The CDR3 is made up of 15 amino acids. Trimming removed 4 bases at V and 0 bases at J, with 13 bases between. CDR3 in DNA: TGTGCCAGCAGCTCCTTGGGCGGTAGCTCCTACGAGCAGTACTTC. This translates into CASSSLGGSSYEQYF.

Of note for this clone: Distinct nucleotide sequences in the sample also encode this CDR3. The chain employs TRBV7-3 and TRBJ2-3, with D perhaps matching TRBD2 (6 bases). This CDR3 comprises 14 residues. The V gene's germline CDR1 is SGHTA and CDR2 FQGTGA. Deletions cut 5 bases from V and 1 base from J, with 10 bases between. The CDR3 loop reads CASSPGGGTDTQYF. Here the CDR3 DNA reads TGTGCCAGCAGCCCCGGCGGGGGCACAGATACGCAGTATTTT. The complete variable domain, with remaining parts taken from reference TRBV7-3 and TRBJ2-3, reads GAGVSQTPSNKVTEKGKYVELRCDPISGHTALYWYRQSLGQGPEFLIYFQGTGAADDSGLPNDRFFAVRPEGSVSTLKIQRTERGDSAVYLCASSPGGGTDTQYFGPGTRLTVL.

The count of this clone is one. The chain links TRBV19 to TRBJ2-2; maybe TRBD2 (5 bases). The CDR3 loop spans 14 amino acids. V dropped 6 bases and J dropped 5 bases, with 13 bases sitting between them. CDR1 and CDR2 (germline): LNHDA, SQIVND (reference sequence). Here the CDR3 DNA reads TGTGCCAGTAGACTGGGCTCGGGGACCGGGGAGCTGTTTTTT. Protein: CASRLGSGTGELFF.

The rearrangement uses TRBV27 and TRBJ2-7, with 10 bases fitting TRBD2. The junction had 11 bases not matched to a gene; V was cut back by 3 bases and J by 6 bases. Germline lookup yields CDR1 MNHEY and CDR2 SMNVEV (reference sequence). The CDR3 sequence is 16 residues long. The CDR3: CASSFSSGRGPGEQYF. The CDR3 DNA reads TGTGCCAGCAGTTTCTCTAGCGGGAGAGGTCCGGGCGAGCAGTACTTC.

The CDR3 nucleotides read TGTGCCAGCAGTCGAACGGGGCTGCCCCCCTACAATGAGCAGTTCTTC. Amino acid sequence: CASSRTGLPPYNEQFF. This chain connects TRBV28 to TRBJ2-1; possibly TRBD1 or TRBD2 for D (5 bases each). This CDR3 region has 16 residues. Trimming pared 5 bases from V and 2 bases from J, leaving 16 bases between. Germline CDR1 MDHEN, CDR2 SYDVKM.

The chain is built from TRBV5-6 and TRBJ1-3; tentatively, D is TRBD1 (5 bases). Germline V gene lookup returns CDR1 SGHDT and CDR2 YYEEEE. The CDR3 is made up of 16 amino acids. Trimming cost V 4 bases and J 0 bases, with 14 bases left between them. The CDR3 reads CASSAGTSASGNTIYF. For the CDR3, the DNA is TGTGCCAGCAGCGCCGGGACGTCTGCCTCTGGAAACACCATATATTTT.

As for this clone: Other nucleotide sequences from this sample produce the same CDR3. The V and J genes are TRBV28 and TRBJ2-3; D is undetermined. The V end was cut by 2 bases, the J end by 2 bases, with 8 bases between. CDR1 MDHEN and CDR2 SYDVKM come from the germline V gene. The length of the CDR3 is 14 residues. This CDR3 reads CASSLAGDTDTQYF. CDR3 DNA sequence: TGTGCCAGCAGTTTAGCAGGCGACACAGATACGCAGTATTTT.

This sequence joins TRBV4-2 and TRBJ1-1; D is unclear. Trimming stripped 0 bases from V and 10 bases from J, with 9 bases between. The CDR3 length is 12 residues. CDR1 LGHNA and CDR2 YNFKEQ come from the germline V gene. DNA for the CDR3: TGTGCCAGCAGCCAAGATTCACCGACAGCTTTCTTT. Its translation: CASSQDSPTAFF.

The chain employs TRBV5-6 and TRBJ2-1; D might be TRBD1 or TRBD2, each matching 5 bases. Germline V lookup: CDR1 SGHDT, CDR2 YYEEEE. Trimming took off 0 bases at V and 10 bases at J, with 17 bases between the two ends. This CDR3 is 15 amino acids long. The CDR3 coding sequence is TGTGCCAGCAGCTTGGGGGGAGTGGACATTTGGGAGCAGTTCTTC. This gives the protein CASSLGGVDIWEQFF.

This clone was seen only once. Other DNA sequences in this specimen translate into the identical CDR3. V usage is TRBV5-4 and J usage is TRBJ2-7; 9 bases are a match to TRBD2. The CDR3 runs to 14 residues. The V and J ends lost 4 bases and 2 bases, in that order; junction bases with no gene match: 4. CDR1 is SGHNT, CDR2 YYREEE, per germline (reference sequence). The CDR3 bases are TGTGCCAGCAGCCCGGGACTAGCTCCCTACGAGCAGTACTTC. Protein: CASSPGLAPYEQYF.

The chain uses TRBV27 and TRBJ1-2; the D gene is possibly TRBD1 (6 bases). Trimming left V 4 bases short and J 4 bases short, with 25 bases between. Germline CDR1 reads MNHEY; CDR2 reads SMNVEV (reference sequence). This CDR3 contains 18 residues. The CDR3 reads CASSYSVARGGLGYGYTF. The CDR3 nucleotides read TGTGCCAGCAGTTACTCGGTCGCCAGGGGAGGCCTGGGCTATGGCTACACCTTC.

The rearrangement uses TRBV21-1 and TRBJ2-5; the DNA was not used to check the table's D call, TRBD1. TRBV21-1 is deemed a pseudogene. The CDR3 contains 11 residues. The CDR3: CASSDLGGQYF. In DNA, the CDR3 is TGTGCCAGCAGCGACCTAGGGGGCCAGTACTTC.

This rearrangement joins TRBV4-1 to TRBJ2-3, with D perhaps matching TRBD2 (5 bases). Germline V gene lookup returns CDR1 MGHRA and CDR2 YSYEKL. Trimming took off 0 bases at V and 10 bases at J, with 14 bases between the two ends. The CDR3 covers 14 residues. CDR3 protein: CASSQDRSRGAQYF. The DNA for the CDR3 is TGCGCCAGCAGCCAAGACCGTAGCCGGGGAGCGCAGTATTTT.

This sequence joins TRBV29-1 and TRBJ1-4, with a tentative D call TRBD1 (5 bases). The length of the CDR3 is 16 residues. Trimming shortened V by 3 bases and J by 0 bases, and 14 bases separated the two germline ends. Germline V lookup: CDR1 SQVTM, CDR2 ANQGSEA. The CDR3 DNA follows: TGCAGCGTTGAGGGGGATTTGGGATCAACTAATGAAAAACTGTTTTTT. This sequence encodes CSVEGDLGSTNEKLFF.

This clone was observed once. J is TRBJ2-7 and V is TRBV29-1; 7 nucleotides align to TRBD1. V shed 0 bases, J shed 4 bases, and the junction held 6 bases outside the gene matches. The CDR3 is 14 residues long. Per germline, CDR1 SQVTM and CDR2 ANQGSEA. Written as DNA, the CDR3 is TGCAGCGTTGAAGATGACAGGGCGAGGTACGAGCAGTACTTC. Its translation: CSVEDDRARYEQYF.